Sequencing of this T cell receptor (beta chain) was carried out in a study of response to subunit inactivated influenza vaccine. Study results and caveats: The authors proposed limited new T cell recruitment per seasonal influenza vaccination.

The CDR3 consists of 12 residues. Trimming removed 6 bases from V and 4 bases from J, with 12 bases in between. Germline CDR1 and CDR2: DFQATT and SNEGSKA (reference sequence). As for this clonotype: The target antigen is unknown.

TCRdb used MiXCR to reprocess the RT-PCR reads, holding one entry per CDR3 protein. Of approximately 570,000 distinct CDR3 sequences in the sample, 6.5% to 8% were seen once. This sample comprised PBMCs from blood, obtained around 25 months after vaccination. V usage is TRBV20-1 and J usage is TRBJ2-5; D possibly corresponds to TRBD2 (5 bases). This sequence originates from a man between 45 and 75 years old who received an inactivated influenza vaccine. CDR3 region: CSARRGRETQYF. Written as DNA, the CDR3 is TGCAGTGCCAGGAGAGGGAGAGAGACCCAGTACTTC.